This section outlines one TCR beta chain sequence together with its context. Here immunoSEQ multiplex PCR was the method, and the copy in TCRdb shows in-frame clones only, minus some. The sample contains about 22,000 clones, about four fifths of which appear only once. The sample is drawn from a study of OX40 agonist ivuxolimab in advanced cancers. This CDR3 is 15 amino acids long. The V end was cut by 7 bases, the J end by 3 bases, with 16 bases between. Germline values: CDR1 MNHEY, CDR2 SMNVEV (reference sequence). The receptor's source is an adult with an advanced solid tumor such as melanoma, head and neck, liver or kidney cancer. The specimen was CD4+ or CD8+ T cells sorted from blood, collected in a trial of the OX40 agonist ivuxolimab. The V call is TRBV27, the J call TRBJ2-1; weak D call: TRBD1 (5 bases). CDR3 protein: CASTPTQGSYNEQFF. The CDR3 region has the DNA TGTGCCAGCACCCCTACCCAGGGTAGCTACAATGAGCAGTTCTTC.